The T cell receptor (beta chain) under discussion was sequenced for a study of T cell responses to AZD1222 COVID-19 vaccine. CDR3 size: 15 residues. Germline CDR1 reads LGHDT; CDR2 reads YNNKEL (reference sequence). Unmatched junction bases numbered 5, after V lost 4 bases and J lost 5 bases. Libraries were prepared by immunoSEQ multiplex PCR; TCRdb keeps only in-frame clonotypes and omits some of them. This sample carries 150,000 to 200,000 clones, around nine tenths of them seen once, and the ten largest clones take around 2.9%. This clone was found once. Antigen: not known. Findings and limits, study-wide: Of spike-specific TCRs, nearly half reportedly target regions left unmutated in variants. Distributed over spike, vaccine-associated CD4 TCRs predominated at 160-218 and 743-854. Clonal diversity may have been underestimated in mostly white British donors.

Sequencing used peripheral blood, obtained on day 0 of AZD1222 vaccination. The V call is TRBV3-1 (or the pseudogene TRBV3-2), the J call TRBJ2-3; 11 bases map to TRBD1. This TCR came from an adult in good health. Here the CDR3 reads CASSPWDRGIDTQYF. CDR3 nucleotide sequence: TGTGCCAGCAGCCCCTGGGACAGGGGGATAGATACGCAGTATTTT.